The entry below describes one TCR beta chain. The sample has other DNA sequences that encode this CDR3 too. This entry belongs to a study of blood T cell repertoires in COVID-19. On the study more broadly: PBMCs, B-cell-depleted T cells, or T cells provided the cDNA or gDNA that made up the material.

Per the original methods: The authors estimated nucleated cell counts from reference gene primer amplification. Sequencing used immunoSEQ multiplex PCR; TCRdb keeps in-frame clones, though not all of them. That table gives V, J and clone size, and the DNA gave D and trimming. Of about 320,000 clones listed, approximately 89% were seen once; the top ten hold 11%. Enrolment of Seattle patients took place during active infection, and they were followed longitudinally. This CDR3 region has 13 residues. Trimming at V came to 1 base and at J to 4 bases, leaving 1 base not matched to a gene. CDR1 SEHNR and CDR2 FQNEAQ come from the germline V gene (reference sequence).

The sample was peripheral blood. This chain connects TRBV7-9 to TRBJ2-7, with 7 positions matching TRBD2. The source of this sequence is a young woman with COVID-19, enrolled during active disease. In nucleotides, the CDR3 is TGTGCCAGCAGCTTAGTGGGGGGGTACGAGCAGTACTTC. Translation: CASSLVGGYEQYF.